This T cell receptor beta chain was captured in a study of T-cell reconstitution after alpha-beta-depleted transplantation in children. V gave up 3 bases and J gave up 4 bases; unmatched junction bases: 5. The CDR3 length is 13 residues. From germline, CDR1 is DFQATT and CDR2 SNEGSKA (reference sequence). Library preparation (for TCRbeta) was performed with unique molecular identifiers. TCRdb reprocessed the PCR reads with MiXCR, giving one entry per CDR3 protein. The table has some 840,000 distinct CDR3 sequences, roughly 15% seen once; the top ten hold around 4.5%. A word on this clonotype: As yet, its antigen is unknown.

Study-wide results and limits: About two months after transplant, alpha-beta T cells reportedly came from several hundred expanded graft clones.

The TCR originated in a male patient aged 10-17 years who had a stem cell transplant for acute lymphoblastic leukemia, so the T cells may come from the graft donor. The chain carries TRBV20-1 and TRBJ2-7, with 8 bases lining up with TRBD1. Specimen: PBMCs, mostly from graft donor cells, collected 360 days after TCRalphabeta/CD19-depleted stem cell transplant. CDR3 sequence reads: CSASGRGRYEQYF. The CDR3 DNA follows: TGCAGTGCTAGTGGCAGGGGGCGTTACGAGCAGTACTTC.